What follows are 32 T cell receptor beta chains derived from one specimen sequenced in a study of cytomegalovirus exposure and HLA in healthy donors. Some clones are missing from TCRdb's copy, which holds only in-frame ones; the method was immunoSEQ multiplex PCR. The sample has tens of thousands of clones, about nine tenths seen once. The sample comprised PBMCs. The receptors stem from a man aged 25 to 40 in good health and CMV-seronegative.

The chain combines TRBV6-1 with TRBJ1-1; unclear D gene. CDR1 is MNHNS, CDR2 SASEGT, per germline. The length of the CDR3 is 15 residues. V was pared by 3 bases and J by 0 bases, with 11 bases between. CDR3 residues: CASSDWAAMNTEAFF. The DNA of the CDR3 is TGTGCCAGCAGTGATTGGGCAGCCATGAACACTGAAGCTTTCTTT.

The chain has TRBV6-7 and TRBJ2-1, with D possibly TRBD2 on 5 matching bases. TRBV6-7 is noted as an ORF with a role that remains uncertain. The CDR3 totals 14 residues. Trimming pared 5 bases from V and 6 bases from J, leaving 14 bases between. CDR3 amino acids: CASSPKRVSNEQFF. CDR3 in DNA: TGTGCCAGCAGTCCGAAGAGGGTTAGCAATGAGCAGTTCTTC.

The chain recombines TRBV5-6 with TRBJ2-5; TRBD2 matches at 7 bases. This CDR3 comprises 15 residues. V was clipped by 2 bases and J by 5 bases; unmatched bases: 9. The germline gives CDR1 SGHDT, CDR2 YYEEEE. The CDR3 loop reads CASSFTTGGGETQYF. For the CDR3, the DNA is TGTGCCAGCAGCTTTACGACGGGAGGAGGGGAGACCCAGTACTTC. Based on the CDR3 plus reference TRBV5-6 and TRBJ2-5, the full variable domain is DAGVTQSPTHLIKTRGQQVTLRCSPKSGHDTVSWYQQALGQGPQFIFQYYEEEERQRGNFPDRFSGHQFPNYSSELNVNALLLGDSALYLCASSFTTGGGETQYFGPGTRLLVL.

The V call is TRBV5-4, the J call TRBJ2-7; 8 bases map to TRBD2. The CDR3 is 15 amino acids. The V gene end was trimmed by 2 bases and the J gene end by 3 bases; junction bases not matched to a gene: 7. The V gene's germline CDR1 is SGHNT and CDR2 YYREEE (reference sequence). The DNA of the CDR3 is TGTGCCAGCAGCTTCGGGGGGGCGAGGTACTACGAGCAGTACTTC. Translated: CASSFGGARYYEQYF.

The chain combines TRBV7-9 with TRBJ2-7, with 8 bases fitting TRBD1. The germline V gene has CDR1 SEHNR and CDR2 FQNEAQ (reference sequence). The CDR3 has 16 amino acids. With V trimmed by 1 base and J by 3 bases, 8 bases remained unmatched. CDR3: CASSLGGTGRNYEQYF. CDR3 DNA sequence: TGTGCCAGCAGCTTAGGGGGGACAGGCCGCAACTACGAGCAGTACTTC.

V gene TRBV4-1 combines with J gene TRBJ1-3; no clear D. The germline V gene has CDR1 MGHRA and CDR2 YSYEKL. V was clipped by 4 bases and J by 0 bases, with 4 bases between them. The CDR3 is 13 residues long. The CDR3 region is CASSPNSGNTIYF. The CDR3 region has the DNA TGCGCCAGCAGCCCAAACTCTGGAAACACCATATATTTT.

The V gene is TRBV19, the J gene TRBJ2-7, with 8 bases matching TRBD1. Looked up from germline, CDR1 is LNHDA and CDR2 is SQIVND (reference sequence). The CDR3 spans 14 residues. Losses at the gene ends were 9 bases for V and 5 bases for J; bases not matched to a gene: 12. In DNA form, the CDR3 reads TGTGCCAGACCCCCGGGACAGGTAACCAACGAGCAGTACTTC. This gives the protein CARPPGQVTNEQYF.

This CDR3 reads CASSFAGGTPSGEQYF. Written as DNA, the CDR3 is TGTGCCAGCAGCTTTGCCGGTGGGACTCCTTCCGGAGAGCAGTACTTC. The chain uses TRBV5-5 and TRBJ2-7, with a weak D call TRBD2 (6 bases). Germline V gene lookup returns CDR1 SGHKS and CDR2 YYEKEE (reference sequence). The CDR3 covers 16 residues. Trimming cost V 2 bases and J 7 bases, with 22 bases left between them.

The V gene is TRBV28, the J gene TRBJ2-2; D unresolved. This CDR3 is 14 amino acids long. V was clipped by 4 bases and J by 3 bases, with 9 bases between them. Germline V gives CDR1 MDHEN, CDR2 SYDVKM. CDR3 loop: CASSYPLDTGELFF. As DNA, the CDR3 is TGTGCCAGCAGTTATCCTCTTGACACCGGGGAGCTGTTTTTT.

This clone showed up just once. This chain joins TRBV7-9 and TRBJ1-2; the D gene is possibly TRBD1 (6 bases). Germline CDR1 is SEHNR and CDR2 is FQNEAQ (reference sequence). The CDR3 consists of 15 residues. V lost 8 bases to trimming and J lost 5 bases, with 21 bases between them. CDR3 coding DNA: TGTGCCAGCCGAAACCTCAAGACAGGAGATTATGGCTACACCTTC. Encoded protein: CASRNLKTGDYGYTF.

The rearrangement uses TRBV6-5 and TRBJ1-2; unclear D gene. With 9 bases removed from V and 4 bases from J, the gap between germline ends came to 18 bases. The CDR3 spans 14 residues. CDR1 is MNHEY and CDR2 is SVGAGI in the germline V gene. CDR3 loop: CASRLGVSSYGYTF. The CDR3 region has the DNA TGTGCCAGTCGCCTCGGGGTCTCAAGCTATGGCTACACCTTC.

V is TRBV5-1 and J is TRBJ1-1; D gene uncertain. Germline V lookup: CDR1 SGHRS, CDR2 YFSETQ. This CDR3 is 15 amino acids long. V was cut by 3 bases and J by 5 bases, with 17 bases left in between. The DNA of the CDR3 is TGCGCCAGCAGCTCTTGGGGTCAGGAGGGAACTGAAGCTTTCTTT. It specifies CASSSWGQEGTEAFF.

This chain links TRBV6-4 with TRBJ1-4; D remains unclear. This CDR3 region has 15 residues. V lost 4 bases and J lost 5, with 14 bases in between. Germline assignment: CDR1 MRHNA and CDR2 SNTAGT. The CDR3 protein is CASSGNSGRNEKLFF. The DNA of the CDR3 is TGTGCCAGCAGTGGGAATTCGGGAAGAAATGAAAAACTGTTTTTT.

The rearrangement joins TRBV9 to TRBJ2-7; the D gene is possibly TRBD1 (5 bases). V lost 0 bases and J 4 bases, leaving 11 bases between the germline ends. The CDR3 runs 14 residues. CDR1 is SGDLS and CDR2 is YYNGEE in the germline V gene. The CDR3 loop reads CASSVGPGLYEQYF. DNA for the CDR3: TGTGCCAGCAGCGTAGGTCCAGGGTTGTACGAGCAGTACTTC.

CDR3 DNA: TGTGCCAGCAGTTACGGGCAGGGGGATTCACCCCTCCACTTT. As protein: CASSYGQGDSPLHF. The rearrangement uses TRBV6-6 and TRBJ1-6; 7 bases fit TRBD1. The CDR3 totals 14 residues. Germline CDR1 and CDR2: MNHNY and SVGAGI (reference sequence). The V segment lost 2 bases and the J segment 8 bases; nucleotides outside the gene matches: 3.

Only one count was recorded for this clone. The chain employs TRBV6-6 and TRBJ2-1; D possibly corresponds to TRBD1 (6 bases). Germline assignment: CDR1 MNHNY and CDR2 SVGAGI (reference sequence). The V end was cut by 4 bases, the J end by 4 bases, with 11 bases between. The CDR3 extends over 14 amino acids. The chain's CDR3 is CASSSNQGYNEQFF. CDR3 bases: TGTGCCAGCAGTTCTAATCAGGGGTACAATGAGCAGTTCTTC.

The chain combines TRBV6-6 with TRBJ1-2; D uncertain. V lost 0 bases, J lost 4 bases, and 15 bases lay in between. Per germline, CDR1 MNHNY and CDR2 SVGAGI (reference sequence). The CDR3 spans 16 residues. The CDR3 protein is CASSYSGREGGYGYTF. The CDR3 nucleotides read TGTGCCAGCAGTTACTCTGGAAGGGAGGGTGGCTATGGCTACACCTTC.

The rearrangement uses TRBV15 and TRBJ2-5; TRBD1 aligns across 9 bases. J was trimmed by 5 bases and V by 0 bases; bases with no gene match: 4. Germline V CDR1 and CDR2: LNHNV, YYDKDF (reference sequence). This CDR3 region has 15 residues. CDR3 loop: CATSREGQGWETQYF. Here the CDR3 DNA reads TGTGCCACCAGCAGAGAAGGACAGGGGTGGGAGACCCAGTACTTC.

This chain joins TRBV7-9 and TRBJ1-2, with 10 bases aligning to TRBD1. The CDR3 sequence is 15 residues long. Germline CDR1 SEHNR, CDR2 FQNEAQ (reference sequence). V gave up 5 bases and J gave up 0 bases; unmatched junction bases: 3. The CDR3 sequence: CASSAGTGANYGYTF. The DNA for the CDR3 is TGTGCCAGCAGCGCGGGGACAGGGGCTAACTATGGCTACACCTTC.

This chain links TRBV5-1 with TRBJ2-5; 9 bases fit TRBD2. V trimming: 4 bases; J trimming: 5 bases; junction bases outside the gene matches: 12. The CDR3 loop spans 16 amino acids. Germline-derived CDR1 and CDR2 are SGHRS and YFSETQ. The chain's CDR3 is CASSRSTSGRQETQYF. For the CDR3, the DNA is TGCGCCAGCAGCCGGTCGACTAGCGGCCGCCAGGAGACCCAGTACTTC.

The V call is TRBV2, the J call TRBJ2-4; a possible D gene is TRBD1 (6 bases). The CDR3 contains 16 residues. CDR1 SNHLY and CDR2 FYNNEI come from the germline V gene. The ends were cut back, 7 bases at V and 0 bases at J, with 16 bases in the middle. The DNA of the CDR3 is TGTGCCAGCATCATGGACAGAGACTTAGCCAAAAACATTCAGTACTTC. It specifies CASIMDRDLAKNIQYF.

This chain joins TRBV6-1 and TRBJ2-5; D might be TRBD2 (5 bases). V was clipped by 6 bases and J by 4 bases, with 18 bases between them. The CDR3 has 15 amino acids. The germline V gene encodes CDR1 MNHNS and CDR2 SASEGT. The CDR3 coding sequence is TGTGCCAGCAGAAGGACGGGCGGGTTCGGAGAGACCCAGTACTTC. Amino acid sequence: CASRRTGGFGETQYF.

The chain employs TRBV9 and TRBJ2-5; a possible D gene is TRBD2 (7 bases). Germline values: CDR1 SGDLS, CDR2 YYNGEE. This CDR3 has 13 amino acids. With 3 bases removed from V and 5 bases from J, the gap between germline ends came to 11 bases. The CDR3 DNA reads TGTGCCAGCAGCGAGGGGGGAGGGGAGACCCAGTACTTC. Translating it yields CASSEGGGETQYF. Full variable domain (rest looked up from reference TRBV9 and TRBJ2-5): DSGVTQTPKHLITATGQRVTLRCSPRSGDLSVYWYQQSLDQGLQFLIQYYNGEERAKGNILERFSAQQFPDLHSELNLSSLELGDSALYFCASSEGGGETQYFGPGTRLLVL.

This clone appeared once. This chain links TRBV6-5 with TRBJ1-2, with 8 positions matching TRBD1. The CDR3 runs to 14 residues. Germline V gene lookup returns CDR1 MNHEY and CDR2 SVGAGI. J gave up 4 bases and V 5 bases, and 6 bases lay outside the gene matches. As DNA, the CDR3 is TGTGCCAGCAGTAACGCAGGGGGCAGCTATGGCTACACCTTC. Protein sequence: CASSNAGGSYGYTF.

The chain has TRBV6-5 and TRBJ2-7; 7 bases match TRBD1. The CDR3 has 14 residues. Germline V lookup: CDR1 MNHEY, CDR2 SVGAGI. V gave up 6 bases and J gave up 3 bases; unmatched junction bases: 8. DNA for the CDR3: TGTGCCAGCAGCCCCGGGACAGAATACTACGAGCAGTACTTC. Amino acid sequence: CASSPGTEYYEQYF.

V is TRBV7-9 and J is TRBJ1-6; 12 positions agree with TRBD1. Looked up from germline, CDR1 is SEHNR and CDR2 is FQNEAQ (reference sequence). This CDR3 has 17 amino acids. The V gene end was trimmed by 0 bases and the J gene end by 8 bases; junction bases not matched to a gene: 5. CDR3 residues: CASSLAGTGGLDSPLHF. The CDR3 coding sequence is TGTGCCAGCAGCTTAGCCGGGACAGGGGGCCTGGATTCACCCCTCCACTTT.

The rearrangement joins TRBV11-3 to TRBJ2-3; D might be TRBD2 (5 bases). CDR1 is SGHNT, CDR2 YENEEA, per germline. V dropped 6 bases and J dropped 4 bases, with 11 bases sitting between them. The CDR3 extends over 13 amino acids. DNA of the CDR3: TGTGCCAGCAGGCGCACCGGGGCAGATACGCAGTATTTT. Translated: CASRRTGADTQYF.

This rearrangement joins TRBV4-1 to TRBJ2-3, with 13 bases that match TRBD2. Trimming at V came to 5 bases and at J to 6 bases, leaving 5 bases not matched to a gene. Looked up from germline, CDR1 is MGHRA and CDR2 is YSYEKL. The CDR3 is 15 residues long. CDR3 loop: CASSTSGGAADTQYF. CDR3 sequence (DNA): TGCGCCAGCAGCACTAGCGGGGGGGCCGCGGATACGCAGTATTTT.

The rearrangement links TRBV5-1 to TRBJ2-1; 16 bases fit TRBD2. The length of the CDR3 is 17 residues. Germline V gene lookup returns CDR1 SGHRS and CDR2 YFSETQ. With V trimmed by 9 bases and J by 2 bases, 8 bases remained unmatched. CDR3 DNA: TGCGCCACCCACCCCGGGACTAGCGGGGGGGCCTACAATGAGCAGTTCTTC. Translation: CATHPGTSGGAYNEQFF.

This chain links TRBV10-2 with TRBJ2-5; the D is unclear. With 10 bases removed from V and 1 base from J, the gap between germline ends came to 16 bases. The CDR3 sequence is 14 residues long. In germline, CDR1 is WSHSY, CDR2 SAAADI. The CDR3 sequence is CATAAALAQETQYF. CDR3 sequence (DNA): TGCGCCACGGCGGCGGCTCTCGCCCAAGAGACCCAGTACTTC.

In the case of this clone: Germline and junction disagree at one end, which may indicate a read error. J is TRBJ2-3 and V is TRBV7-7; 15 positions match TRBD2. The CDR3 is 16 amino acids. Germline loops: CDR1 SSHAT, CDR2 FNYEAQ (reference sequence). The CDR3 DNA reads TGTGCTAGCAGCTTAGGGACTAGCGGGGGGACAGATACGCAGTATTTT. The encoded protein is CASSLGTSGGTDTQYF.

This clone occurred once. The chain carries TRBV7-2 and TRBJ2-3; tentatively, D is TRBD2 (6 bases). This CDR3 has 15 residues. CDR1 is SGHTA and CDR2 is FQGNSA in the germline V gene. Trimming cost V 5 bases and J 1 base, with 13 bases left between them. In DNA form, the CDR3 reads TGTGCCAGCAGCCCCGGGGGTTTTGGCACAGATACGCAGTATTTT. Amino acid sequence: CASSPGGFGTDTQYF.